Given below is one TCR beta chain in context. What it binds is not known. Germline CDR1 and CDR2: SGHTA and FQGNSA. The CDR3 totals 15 residues. The junction had 4 bases not matched to a gene; V was cut back by 1 base and J by 4 bases. Autoimmune disease history or systemic immunosuppression meant exclusion. This entry comes from a study of OX40 agonist ivuxolimab in advanced cancers. Study at large: Partial responses were achieved by three patients: one hepatocellular carcinoma, two cutaneous melanoma.

Whole-study results and caveats: Relative to CD4+ cells, CD8+ T cells on average had more expanded clones. Partial responders at 0.1-3.0 mg/kg had among the lowest clonal expansion.

Method: immunoSEQ multiplex PCR; TCRdb's copy keeps in-frame clones and lacks some. The repertoire holds some 26,000 clones, with 75% to 85% as singletons. V gene TRBV7-2 combines with J gene TRBJ1-2; the match to TRBD1 covers 9 bases. The TCR was taken from an adult with an advanced solid tumor such as melanoma, head and neck, liver or kidney cancer. The specimen comprised CD4+ or CD8+ T cells sorted from blood, sampled in a trial of the OX40 agonist ivuxolimab. The DNA of the CDR3 is TGTGCCAGCAGCTTAGTCGGACAGGGGCCCTATGGCTACACCTTC. This gives the protein CASSLVGQGPYGYTF.